These 16 T cell receptor beta chains were sequenced from one sample in a study of T cell clonality in common variable immunodeficiency. The protocol was immunoSEQ multiplex PCR, while the TCRdb copy is restricted to in-frame clones and leaves out a portion. This table holds fewer than 75,000 clones with no singletons; the top ten claim approximately 1.5%. Sequenced input: peripheral blood mononuclear cells. The receptors here all came from a person aged 18-70 years in good health.

This clone was found many times. The observed sequence ends 3 residues before the CDR3 terminus, with the missing tail filled in from the germline J gene. The chain employs TRBV18 and TRBJ1-2; 7 bases map to TRBD1. CDR1 and CDR2 (germline): KGHSH, LQKENI. The CDR3 totals 15 residues. Trimming removed 0 bases from V and 4 bases from J; junction bases left unmatched: 5. CDR3 DNA, as far as it was read: TGTGCCAGCTCACCACCGGTAGGGGGCCTCTATGGC. This codes for CASSPPVGGLYG. The whole CDR3 sequence reads CASSPPVGGLYGYTF.

Ten or more counts support this clone. With the read ending 3 residues before the CDR3 end, the germline J gene is used to fill in that end. The rearrangement joins TRBV20-1 to TRBJ2-3; the D is unclear. CDR1 is DFQATT, CDR2 SNEGSKA, per germline (reference sequence). This CDR3 has 13 residues. The CDR3 sequence is CSTYKGSTDTQYF. Incomplete CDR3 DNA: TGCAGCACATATAAGGGTTCGACAGATACG.

This clone came up many times. The read stops 3 residues short of the end of the CDR3; the missing end is completed from the germline J gene. The rearrangement joins TRBV6-1 to TRBJ2-7, with TRBD2 as a possible D gene (6 bases). The V end was cut by 3 bases, the J end by 2 bases, with 11 bases between. Per germline, CDR1 MNHNS and CDR2 SASEGT. This CDR3 is built from 14 residues. CDR3: CASSDRGITYEQYF. CDR3 DNA, as far as it was read: TGTGCCAGCAGTGATCGGGGGATCACCTACGAG.

The sample holds many counts of this clone. The read falls 3 residues short of the CDR3 end, and the missing part is taken from the germline J gene. The chain links TRBV5-1 to TRBJ1-4, with 10 bases matching TRBD1. J lost 8 bases, V lost 5 bases, and 12 bases had no gene match. There are 16 residues in the CDR3. Germline V gene data show CDR1 as SGHRS and CDR2 as YFSETQ. CDR3 loop: CASRSAAGQGSEKLFF. The DNA read from the CDR3 is TGCGCCAGCAGATCGGCGGCGGGACAGGGGTCCGAAAAA.

This clone has at least ten counts. The CDR3 is CASSPGTGGIDEQYF. Partial CDR3 DNA: TGTGCCAGCAGTCCCGGGACAGGGGGTATCGACGAG. The chain combines TRBV28 with TRBJ2-7; TRBD1 agrees at 11 bases. The read terminates 3 residues before the CDR3 end, so the remaining end is supplied by the germline J gene. V was clipped by 5 bases and J by 5 bases; unmatched bases: 8. Looked up from germline, CDR1 is MDHEN and CDR2 is SYDVKM. CDR3 length: 15 residues. Full variable domain (rest looked up from reference TRBV28 and TRBJ2-7): DVKVTQSSRYLVKRTGEKVFLECVQDMDHENMFWYRQDPGLGLRLIYFSYDVKMKEKGDIPEGYSVSREKKERFSLILESASTNQTSMYLCASSPGTGGIDEQYFGPGTRLTVT.

This clone occurred many times. The missing CDR3 end, 3 residues past where the read stops, is filled in from the germline J gene. The V gene is TRBV14, the J gene TRBJ2-1; D might be TRBD1 (5 bases). Deletions cut 3 bases from V and 6 bases from J, with 9 bases between. This CDR3 is 13 amino acids long. Germline V lookup: CDR1 SGHDN, CDR2 FVKESK. CDR3 DNA (partial): TGTGCCAGCAGCCACAGGGCGCTCAATGAG. Translation: CASSHRALNE. The whole CDR3 sequence is CASSHRALNEQFF.

This clone was observed at least ten times. The read halts 3 residues ahead of the CDR3 end, with the missing end drawn from the germline J gene. The J gene is TRBJ2-2, the V gene TRBV30; no firm D call. Trimming shortened V by 3 bases and J by 5 bases, and 7 bases separated the two germline ends. The CDR3 is 12 residues long. The germline gives CDR1 GTSNPN, CDR2 SVGIG (reference sequence). The CDR3 bases that were read are TGTGCCTGGAGCCAACTTACCGGGGAG. Protein product: CAWSQLTGE. The full CDR3 protein is CAWSQLTGELFF.

Ten or more counts support this clone. The sequence runs out 3 residues before the end of the CDR3; the remainder is reconstructed from the germline J gene. The rearrangement joins TRBV5-1 to TRBJ1-1; 8 bases match TRBD1. After removal of 4 bases from V and 1 base from J, the junction contained 3 bases not matched to a gene. The germline V gene has CDR1 SGHRS and CDR2 YFSETQ. The CDR3 consists of 14 residues. CDR3 bases read: TGCGCCAGCAGCCCGGGACAGGCGAACACTGAA. Protein sequence: CASSPGQANTE. The full CDR3 is CASSPGQANTEAFF.

In this sample, this clone turned up many times. The read ends 3 residues shy of where the CDR3 ends; the end is completed using the germline J gene. The chain is built from TRBV10-3 and TRBJ1-4; maybe TRBD1 (6 bases). Germline assignment: CDR1 ENHRY and CDR2 SYGVKD. CDR3 length equals 14 residues. The ends were cut back, 3 bases at V and 2 bases at J, with 7 bases in the middle. CDR3 protein: CAISDRGTNEKLFF. Partial CDR3 DNA: TGTGCCATCAGTGACAGGGGTACTAATGAAAAA.

This clone came up many times. The sequenced fragment ends 3 residues before the CDR3 boundary, so the rest is inferred from the germline J gene. This chain uses TRBV11-2 with TRBJ2-1; D might be TRBD1 (6 bases). Trimming took 1 base from V and 6 from J, leaving 13 bases between them. Germline V CDR1 and CDR2: SGHAT, FQNNGV. CDR3 length: 15 residues. CDR3 bases read: TGTGCCAGCAGCTTAGTGCTGGGGGCTGGCAATGAG. As protein: CASSLVLGAGNE. The complete CDR3 sequence is CASSLVLGAGNEQFF. The entire variable domain, with the rest obtained from reference TRBV11-2 and TRBJ2-1, is as follows: EAGVAQSPRYKIIEKRQSVAFWCNPISGHATLYWYQQILGQGPKLLIQFQNNGVVDDSQLPKDRFSAERLKGVDSTLKIQPAKLEDSAVYLCASSLVLGAGNEQFFGPGTRLTVL.

This clone was recorded at least ten times. The CDR3 is cut off 3 residues early in the read; its end comes from the germline J gene. The genes are TRBV19 and TRBJ1-3; D is unresolved. The V gene lost 5 bases and the J gene lost 0 bases, with 8 bases spanning the gap. CDR3 length: 14 residues. Germline CDR1 is LNHDA and CDR2 is SQIVND (reference sequence). The sequenced CDR3 bases are TGTGCCAGTAGTCGAGGGTACTCTGGAAACACC. This gives the protein CASSRGYSGNT. The CDR3 as a whole reads CASSRGYSGNTIYF. Filled out from reference TRBV19 and TRBJ1-3, the complete variable domain reads DGGITQSPKYLFRKEGQNVTLSCEQNLNHDAMYWYRQDPGQGLRLIYYSQIVNDFQKGDIAEGYSVSREKKESFPLTVTSAQKNPTAFYLCASSRGYSGNTIYFGEGSWLTVV.

This clone was seen repeatedly, ten times or more. The CDR3 end is not reached by the read, which stops 3 residues before it; the germline J gene fills it in. This sequence joins TRBV5-6 and TRBJ2-7; 8 bases agree with TRBD1. This CDR3 spans 14 amino acids. Trimming removed 4 bases from V and 2 bases from J; junction bases left unmatched: 5. Per germline, CDR1 SGHDT and CDR2 YYEEEE. The CDR3 loop reads CASSPRDRPYEQYF. The sequenced CDR3 bases are TGTGCCAGCAGCCCAAGGGACAGGCCCTACGAG.

This clone was detected many times. The read terminates 3 residues ahead of where the CDR3 ends, so the germline J gene completes it. The genes are TRBV12-5 and TRBJ2-3; D not resolved. Trimming cost V 1 base and J 3 bases, with 5 bases left between them. This CDR3 spans 13 amino acids. Germline assignment: CDR1 LGHNT and CDR2 FRNRAP. CDR3 loop: CASGLALTDTQYF. The covered CDR3 bases are TGTGCTAGTGGTTTGGCCCTTACAGATACG.

Details on this clone: The same CDR3 arises from other DNA sequences in this sample as well. The CDR3 is CASSGTGENIQYF. The DNA read from the CDR3 is TGTGCCAGTAGTGGGACGGGGGAAAACATT. V gene TRBV19 combines with J gene TRBJ2-4, with D tentatively TRBD2 (6 bases). The read halts 3 residues ahead of the CDR3 end, with the missing end drawn from the germline J gene. Germline values: CDR1 LNHDA, CDR2 SQIVND (reference sequence). The CDR3 spans 13 residues. The V end lost 5 bases, the J end lost 5 bases, and 10 bases lay between the germline ends.

This clone was recorded many times. The CDR3 loop is CASSLGTGSSYEQYF. The CDR3 DNA, read in part, is TGCGCCAGCAGCTTGGGGACAGGGAGCTCCTACGAG. The chain is built from TRBV5-1 and TRBJ2-7; TRBD1 aligns across 8 bases. The read halts 3 residues ahead of the CDR3 end, with the missing end drawn from the germline J gene. Trimming at V came to 0 bases and at J to 0 bases, leaving 2 bases not matched to a gene. There are 15 residues in the CDR3. CDR1 and CDR2 (germline): SGHRS, YFSETQ.

This clone showed up many times. Sequencing ends 3 residues short of the CDR3 end; the germline J gene provides the rest. The chain carries TRBV5-1 and TRBJ1-6; a possible D gene is TRBD1 (6 bases). The CDR3 sequence is 16 residues long. With 7 bases removed from V and 5 bases from J, the gap between germline ends came to 19 bases. Germline V gene sequence: CDR1 SGHRS, CDR2 YFSETQ. CDR3 region: CASRNSQGSDNSPLHF. The CDR3 bases that were read are TGCGCCAGCCGGAACTCACAGGGAAGTGATAATTCACCC.